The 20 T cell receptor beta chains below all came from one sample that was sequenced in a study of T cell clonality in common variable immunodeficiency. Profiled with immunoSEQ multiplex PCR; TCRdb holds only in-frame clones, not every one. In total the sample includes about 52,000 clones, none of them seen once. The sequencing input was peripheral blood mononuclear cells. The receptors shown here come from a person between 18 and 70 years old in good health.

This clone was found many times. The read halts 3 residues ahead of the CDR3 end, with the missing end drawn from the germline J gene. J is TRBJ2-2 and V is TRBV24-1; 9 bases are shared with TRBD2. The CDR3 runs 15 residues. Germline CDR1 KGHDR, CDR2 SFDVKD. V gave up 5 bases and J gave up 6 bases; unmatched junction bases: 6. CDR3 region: CATSAAGGPSGELFF. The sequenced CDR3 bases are TGTGCCACCAGTGCCGCGGGGGGGCCGTCCGGGGAG.

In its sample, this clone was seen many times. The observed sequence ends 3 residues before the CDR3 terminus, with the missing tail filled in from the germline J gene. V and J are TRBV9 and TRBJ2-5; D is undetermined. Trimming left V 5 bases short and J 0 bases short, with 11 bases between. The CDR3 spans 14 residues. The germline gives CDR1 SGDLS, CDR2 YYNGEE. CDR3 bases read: TGTGCCAGCAGTACCTCGGGTAACCAAGAGACC. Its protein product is CASSTSGNQET. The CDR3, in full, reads CASSTSGNQETQYF.

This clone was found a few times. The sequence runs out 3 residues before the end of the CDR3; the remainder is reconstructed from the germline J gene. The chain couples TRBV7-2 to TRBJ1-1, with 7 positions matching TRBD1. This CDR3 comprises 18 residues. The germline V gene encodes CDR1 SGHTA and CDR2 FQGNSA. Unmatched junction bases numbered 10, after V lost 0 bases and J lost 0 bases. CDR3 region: CASSLARLTGKVNTEAFF. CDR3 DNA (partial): TGTGCCAGCAGCTTAGCCCGCTTGACAGGGAAAGTGAACACTGAA.

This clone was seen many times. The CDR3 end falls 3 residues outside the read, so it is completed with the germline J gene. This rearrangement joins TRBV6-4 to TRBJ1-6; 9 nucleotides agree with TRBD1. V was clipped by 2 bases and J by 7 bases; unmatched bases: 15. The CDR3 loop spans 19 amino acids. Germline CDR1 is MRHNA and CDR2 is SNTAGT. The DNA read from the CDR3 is TGTGCCAGCAGTGACGCCGGTACAGGGGGCCTTAGCGTAAATTCACCC. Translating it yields CASSDAGTGGLSVNSP. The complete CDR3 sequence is CASSDAGTGGLSVNSPLHF.

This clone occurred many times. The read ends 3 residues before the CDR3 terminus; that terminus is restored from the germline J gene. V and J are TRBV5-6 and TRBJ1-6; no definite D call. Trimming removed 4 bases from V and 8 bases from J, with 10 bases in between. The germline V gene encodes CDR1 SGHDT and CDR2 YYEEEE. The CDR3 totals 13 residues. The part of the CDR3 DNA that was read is TGTGCCAGCAGCCTTAGTGTAGATTCACCC. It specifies CASSLSVDSP. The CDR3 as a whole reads CASSLSVDSPLHF.

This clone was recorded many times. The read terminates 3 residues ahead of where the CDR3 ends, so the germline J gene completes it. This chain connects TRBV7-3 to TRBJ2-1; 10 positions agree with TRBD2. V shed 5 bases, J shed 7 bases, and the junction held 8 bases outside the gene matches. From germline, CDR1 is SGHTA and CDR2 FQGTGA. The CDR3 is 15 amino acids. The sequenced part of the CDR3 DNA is TGTGCCAGCAGCCCCAGCGGGAGGGCGGGGAATGAG. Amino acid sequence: CASSPSGRAGNE. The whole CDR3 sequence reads CASSPSGRAGNEQFF.

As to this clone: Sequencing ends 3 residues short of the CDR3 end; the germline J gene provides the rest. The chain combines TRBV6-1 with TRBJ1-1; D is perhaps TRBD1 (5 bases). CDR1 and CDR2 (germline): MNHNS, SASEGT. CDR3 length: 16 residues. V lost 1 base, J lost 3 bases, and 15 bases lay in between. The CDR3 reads CASSEEAGKGDTEAFF. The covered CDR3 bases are TGTGCCAGCAGTGAAGAGGCAGGGAAAGGGGACACTGAA.

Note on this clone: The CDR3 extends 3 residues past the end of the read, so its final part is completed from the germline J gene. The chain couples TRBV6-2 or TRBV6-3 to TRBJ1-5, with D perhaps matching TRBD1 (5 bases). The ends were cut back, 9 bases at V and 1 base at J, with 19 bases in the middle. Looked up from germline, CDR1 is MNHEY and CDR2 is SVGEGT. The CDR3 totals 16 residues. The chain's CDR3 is CASSTGRKGSNQPQHF. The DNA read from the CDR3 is TGTGCCAGTTCAACCGGGAGGAAGGGGAGCAATCAGCCC.

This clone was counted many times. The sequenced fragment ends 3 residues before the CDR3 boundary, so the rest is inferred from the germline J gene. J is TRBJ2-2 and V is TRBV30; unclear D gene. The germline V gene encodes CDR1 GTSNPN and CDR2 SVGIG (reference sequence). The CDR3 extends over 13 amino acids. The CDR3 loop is CAWSRNLDEKLFF. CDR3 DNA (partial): TGTGCCTGGAGTAGGAACCTAGATGAAAAG.

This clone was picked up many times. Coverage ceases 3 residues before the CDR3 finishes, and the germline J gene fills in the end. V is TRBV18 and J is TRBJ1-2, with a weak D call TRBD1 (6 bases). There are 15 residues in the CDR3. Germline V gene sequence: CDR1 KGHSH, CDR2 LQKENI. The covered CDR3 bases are TGTGCCAGCTCACTACCGGGGGCTTCAGGCAATCGC. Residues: CASSLPGASGNR. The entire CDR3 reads CASSLPGASGNRYTF.

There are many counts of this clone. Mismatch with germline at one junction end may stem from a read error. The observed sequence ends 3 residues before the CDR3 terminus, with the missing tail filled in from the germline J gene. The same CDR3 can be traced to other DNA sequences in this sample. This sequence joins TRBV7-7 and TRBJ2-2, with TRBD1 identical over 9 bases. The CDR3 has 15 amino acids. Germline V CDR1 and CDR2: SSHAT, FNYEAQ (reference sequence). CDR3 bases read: TGTGCTAGCAGCTCGACAGGGGGGAACACTGGGGAG. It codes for CASSSTGGNTGE. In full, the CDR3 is CASSSTGGNTGELFF.

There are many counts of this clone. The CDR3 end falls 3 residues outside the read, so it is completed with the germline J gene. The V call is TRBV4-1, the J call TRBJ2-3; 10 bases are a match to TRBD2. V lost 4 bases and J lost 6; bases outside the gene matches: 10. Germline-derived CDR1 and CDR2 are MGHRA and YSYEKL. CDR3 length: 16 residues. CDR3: CASSLRTSGPGDTQYF. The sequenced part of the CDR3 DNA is TGCGCCAGCAGCCTGAGGACTAGCGGACCGGGTGATACG.

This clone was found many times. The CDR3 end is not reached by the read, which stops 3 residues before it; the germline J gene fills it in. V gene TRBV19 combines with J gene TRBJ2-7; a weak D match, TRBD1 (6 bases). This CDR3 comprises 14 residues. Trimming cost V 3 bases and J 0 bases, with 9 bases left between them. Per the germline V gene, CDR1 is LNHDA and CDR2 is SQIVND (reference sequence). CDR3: CASSITGNSYEQYF. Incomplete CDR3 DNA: TGTGCCAGTAGTATTACAGGGAACTCCTACGAG. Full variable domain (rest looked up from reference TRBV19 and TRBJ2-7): DGGITQSPKYLFRKEGQNVTLSCEQNLNHDAMYWYRQDPGQGLRLIYYSQIVNDFQKGDIAEGYSVSREKKESFPLTVTSAQKNPTAFYLCASSITGNSYEQYFGPGTRLTVT.

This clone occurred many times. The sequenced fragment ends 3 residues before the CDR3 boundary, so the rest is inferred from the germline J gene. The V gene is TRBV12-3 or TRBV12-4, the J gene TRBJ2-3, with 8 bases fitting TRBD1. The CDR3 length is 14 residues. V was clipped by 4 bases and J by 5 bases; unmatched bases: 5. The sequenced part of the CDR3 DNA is TGTGCCAGCAGTTCAGGGGGCGAGGAAGATACG. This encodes CASSSGGEEDT. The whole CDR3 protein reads CASSSGGEEDTQYF.

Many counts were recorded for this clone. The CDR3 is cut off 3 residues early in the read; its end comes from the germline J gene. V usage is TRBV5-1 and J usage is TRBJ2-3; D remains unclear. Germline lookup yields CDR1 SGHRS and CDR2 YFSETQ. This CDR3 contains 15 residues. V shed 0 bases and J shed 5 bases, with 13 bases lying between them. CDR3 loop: CASSLEVWARDTQYF. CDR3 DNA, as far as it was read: TGCGCCAGCAGCTTGGAAGTTTGGGCGAGAGATACG.

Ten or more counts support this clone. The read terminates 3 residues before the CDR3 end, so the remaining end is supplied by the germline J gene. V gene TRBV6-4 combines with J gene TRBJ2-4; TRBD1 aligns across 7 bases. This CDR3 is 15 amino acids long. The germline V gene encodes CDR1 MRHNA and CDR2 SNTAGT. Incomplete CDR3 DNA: TGTGCCAGCAGTGCCCCTTCCGGGACAGTTCCCTAT. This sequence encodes CASSAPSGTVPY. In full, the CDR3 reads CASSAPSGTVPYQYF.

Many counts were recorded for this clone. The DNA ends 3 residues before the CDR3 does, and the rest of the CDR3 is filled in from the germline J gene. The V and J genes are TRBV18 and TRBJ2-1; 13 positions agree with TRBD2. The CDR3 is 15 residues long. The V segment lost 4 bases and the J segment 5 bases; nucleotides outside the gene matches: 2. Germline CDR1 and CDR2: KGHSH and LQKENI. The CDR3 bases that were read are TGTGCCAGCTCACAGGGGACTAGCGGGGACAATGAG. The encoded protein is CASSQGTSGDNE. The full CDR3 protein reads CASSQGTSGDNEQFF.

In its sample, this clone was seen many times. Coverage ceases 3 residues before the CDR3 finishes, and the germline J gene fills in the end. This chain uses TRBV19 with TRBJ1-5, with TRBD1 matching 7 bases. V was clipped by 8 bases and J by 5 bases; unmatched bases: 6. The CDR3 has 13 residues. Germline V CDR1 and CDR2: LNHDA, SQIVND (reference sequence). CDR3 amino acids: CASSGQVDQPQHF. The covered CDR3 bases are TGTGCCAGTTCCGGACAGGTGGATCAGCCC.

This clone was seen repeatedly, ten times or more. The chain's CDR3 is CASSISRLAGEIETQYF. The CDR3 bases that were read are TGTGCCAGTAGTATTAGCCGACTAGCGGGGGAGATCGAGACC. This chain links TRBV19 with TRBJ2-5, with TRBD2 matching over 12 bases. The CDR3 end falls 3 residues outside the read, so it is completed with the germline J gene. The length of the CDR3 is 17 residues. The V and J ends lost 3 bases and 5 bases, in that order; junction bases with no gene match: 10. The V gene's germline CDR1 is LNHDA and CDR2 SQIVND (reference sequence).

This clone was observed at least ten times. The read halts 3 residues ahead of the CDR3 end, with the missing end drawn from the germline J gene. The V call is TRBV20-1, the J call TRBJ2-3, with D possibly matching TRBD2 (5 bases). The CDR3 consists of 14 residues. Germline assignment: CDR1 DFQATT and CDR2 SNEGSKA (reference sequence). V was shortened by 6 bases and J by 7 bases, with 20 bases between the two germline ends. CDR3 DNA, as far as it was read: TGCAGTGCCCCCGGGGTGTTAGCCAAGAATACG. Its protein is CSAPGVLAKNT. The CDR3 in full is CSAPGVLAKNTQYF.